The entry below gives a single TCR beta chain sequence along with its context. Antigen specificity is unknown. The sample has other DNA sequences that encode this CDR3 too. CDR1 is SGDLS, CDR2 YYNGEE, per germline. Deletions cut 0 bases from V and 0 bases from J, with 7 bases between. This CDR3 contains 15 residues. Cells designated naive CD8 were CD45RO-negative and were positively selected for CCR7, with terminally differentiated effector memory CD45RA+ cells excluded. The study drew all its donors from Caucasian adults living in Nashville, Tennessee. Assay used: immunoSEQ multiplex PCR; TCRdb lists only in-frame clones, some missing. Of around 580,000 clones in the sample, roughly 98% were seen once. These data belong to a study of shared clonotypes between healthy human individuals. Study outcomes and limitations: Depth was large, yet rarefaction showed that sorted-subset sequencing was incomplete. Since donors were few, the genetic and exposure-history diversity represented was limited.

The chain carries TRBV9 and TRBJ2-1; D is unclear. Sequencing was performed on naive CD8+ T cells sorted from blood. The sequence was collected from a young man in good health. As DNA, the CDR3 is TGTGCCAGCAGCGTAGGGACGAGCTCCTACAATGAGCAGTTCTTC. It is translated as CASSVGTSSYNEQFF.